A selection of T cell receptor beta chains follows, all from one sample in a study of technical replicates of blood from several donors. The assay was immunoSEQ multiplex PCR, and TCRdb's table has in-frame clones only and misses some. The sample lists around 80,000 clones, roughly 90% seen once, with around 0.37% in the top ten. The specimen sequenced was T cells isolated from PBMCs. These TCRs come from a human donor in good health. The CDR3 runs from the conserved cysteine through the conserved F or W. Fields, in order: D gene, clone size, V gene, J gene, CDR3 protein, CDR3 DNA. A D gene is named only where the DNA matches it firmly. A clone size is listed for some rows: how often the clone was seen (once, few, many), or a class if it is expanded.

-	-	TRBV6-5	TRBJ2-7	CASSPQSLAAYEQYF	TGTGCCAGCAGTCCTCAGTCCCTGGCGGCCTACGAGCAGTACTTC
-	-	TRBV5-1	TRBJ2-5	CASSLGGSQETQYF	TGCGCCAGCAGCTTGGGAGGGTCCCAAGAGACCCAGTACTTC
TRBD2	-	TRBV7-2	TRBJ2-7	CASSLAPSGSSISYEQYF	TGTGCCAGCAGCTTAGCGCCTAGCGGGAGTTCTATCTCCTACGAGCAGTACTTC
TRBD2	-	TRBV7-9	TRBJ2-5	CASSPGTSGIKETQYF	TGTGCCAGCAGTCCCGGGACTAGCGGAATAAAAGAGACCCAGTACTTC
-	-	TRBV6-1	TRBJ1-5	CASSERPTRAHNQPQHF	TGTGCCAGCAGTGAACGGCCCACCAGGGCCCACAATCAGCCCCAGCATTTT
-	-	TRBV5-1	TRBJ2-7	CASSADSNRKYEQYF	TGCGCCAGCAGCGCCGACTCCAACCGAAAGTACGAGCAGTACTTC
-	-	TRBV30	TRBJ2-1	CAGGPLGYNEQFF	TGTGCCGGAGGTCCACTGGGGTACAATGAGCAGTTCTTC
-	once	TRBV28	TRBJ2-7	CASIGDSSYEQYF	TGTGCCAGCATTGGTGACAGCTCCTACGAGCAGTACTTC
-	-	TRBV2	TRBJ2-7	CASKGEGPSEQYF	TGTGCCAGCAAAGGAGAAGGCCCTTCCGAGCAGTACTTC
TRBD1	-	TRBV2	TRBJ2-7	CASSALQGFYEQYF	TGTGCCAGCAGCGCATTACAGGGGTTCTACGAGCAGTACTTC
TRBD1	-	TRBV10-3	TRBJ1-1	CAIKDRGWELNTEAFF	TGTGCCATCAAGGACAGGGGGTGGGAATTGAACACTGAAGCTTTCTTT
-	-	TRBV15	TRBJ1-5	CATSDKGLGINQPQHF	TGTGCCACCAGCGATAAGGGTCTCGGGATAAATCAGCCCCAGCATTTT
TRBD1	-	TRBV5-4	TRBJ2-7	CASSVIRGQGSYEQYF	TGTGCCAGCAGCGTGATTAGGGGACAGGGCTCCTACGAGCAGTACTTC
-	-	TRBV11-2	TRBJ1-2	CASSPQGFYGYTF	TGTGCCAGCAGCCCACAGGGATTCTATGGCTACACCTTC
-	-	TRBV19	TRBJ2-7	CASSITASYEQYF	TGTGCCAGTAGTATAACTGCTTCCTACGAGCAGTACTTC
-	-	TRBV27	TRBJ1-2	CASSFPGGYGYTF	TGTGCCAGCAGTTTTCCGGGGGGGTATGGCTACACCTTC
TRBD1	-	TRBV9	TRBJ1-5	CASSVTGGYQPQHF	TGTGCCAGCAGCGTTACAGGGGGCTATCAGCCCCAGCATTTT
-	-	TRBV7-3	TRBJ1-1	CASSSLGGLGTEAFF	TGTGCCAGCAGCTCCTTAGGAGGGCTGGGCACTGAAGCTTTCTTT
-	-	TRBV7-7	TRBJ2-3	CASSLARADDTQYF	TGTGCTAGCAGCTTAGCCAGGGCCGACGATACGCAGTATTTT
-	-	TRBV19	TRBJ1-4	CASSNGGHSNEKLFF	TGTGCCAGTAGTAACGGGGGGCATAGTAATGAAAAACTGTTTTTT
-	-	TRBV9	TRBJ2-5	CASSSAGASQETQYF	TGTGCCAGCAGCTCAGCTGGGGCTAGCCAAGAGACCCAGTACTTC
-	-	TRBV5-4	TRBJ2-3	CASSLQGTDTQYF	TGTGCCAGCAGCTTGCAGGGCACAGATACGCAGTATTTT
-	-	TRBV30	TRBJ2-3	CAWSVARVDTQYF	TGTGCCTGGAGTGTGGCCCGGGTAGATACGCAGTATTTT
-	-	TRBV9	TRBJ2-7	CASSVAGTLSYEQYF	TGTGCCAGCAGCGTGGCCGGGACACTCTCCTACGAGCAGTACTTC
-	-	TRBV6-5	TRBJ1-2	CASSPGGGVDGYTF	TGTGCCAGCAGTCCCGGGGGGGGCGTGGATGGCTACACCTTC